This record looks at one T cell receptor beta chain sequence and its context. Its antigen is unknown. The entry originates in a study of shared clonotypes between healthy human individuals. Here immunoSEQ multiplex PCR was the method, and the copy in TCRdb shows in-frame clones only, minus some. The table shows around 600,000 clones, with more than 95% occurring only once. Free of recent acute infections or vaccinations, the donors were healthy HIV-negative adults. The CDR3 runs 12 residues. The ends were cut back, 1 base at V and 10 bases at J, with 9 bases in the middle. Germline lookup yields CDR1 SGHRS and CDR2 YFSETQ. Study-wide findings and caveats: About 5% of naive CD4 clonotypes were shared across a few donors.

Material for sequencing was naive CD4+ T cells sorted from blood. Noted subset: CD45RA+ positively selected. The chain employs TRBV5-1 and TRBJ2-1; D gene ambiguous. This TCR was recovered from a woman aged 25 to 39 in good health. The CDR3 protein is CASSLRPVEQFF. As DNA, the CDR3 is TGCGCCAGCAGCTTGAGGCCAGTGGAGCAGTTCTTC.